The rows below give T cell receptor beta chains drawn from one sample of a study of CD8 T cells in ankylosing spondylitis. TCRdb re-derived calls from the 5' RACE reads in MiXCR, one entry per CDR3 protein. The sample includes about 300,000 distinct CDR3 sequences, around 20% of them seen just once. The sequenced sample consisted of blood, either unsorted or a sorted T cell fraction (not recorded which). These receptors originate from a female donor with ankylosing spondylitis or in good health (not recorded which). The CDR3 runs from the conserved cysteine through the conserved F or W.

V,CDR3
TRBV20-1,CSARPGPWDTQYF
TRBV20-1,CSARVAGANGQFF
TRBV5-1,CASSLDAGAKNIQYF
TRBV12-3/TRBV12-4,CASSFSSREKLFF
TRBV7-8,CASSRGRGADTQYF
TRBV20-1,CSASPPTGSGTDFTDTQYF
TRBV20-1,CSTGDRDQPQHF
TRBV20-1,CSASSGRPQETQYF
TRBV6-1,CASRILAEGNEQFF
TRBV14,CASSQEMTLAYNEQFF
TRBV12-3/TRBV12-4,CASSLVGGTISYEQYF
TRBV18,CASAPPQRLYEQYF
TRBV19,CASTPQGARNEQYF
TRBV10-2,CASSPGRIYEQYF
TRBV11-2,CASSLGHKSTGANVLTF
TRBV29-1,CSVFLPGTDTQYF
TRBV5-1,CASSLVEGGGSEAFF
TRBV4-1,CASSQDRNRALSYEQYF
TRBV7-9,CASSPVRTEQFF
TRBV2,CASQSYNTGELFF
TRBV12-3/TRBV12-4,CASGYLVTGNGYTF
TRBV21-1,CASSTGDRGYGYTF